The clone carrying this T cell receptor (beta chain) was counted between two and nine times. The antigen is unknown. This sample was taken from a study of human T cells and chemical hapten exposure. Looking at the study overall: Diphenylcyclopropenone was applied weekly to patients' scalps across the roughly 23-week study.

Study outcomes and limitations: Following DPC sensitization, TCRs present above 1 in 1000 frequency showed no change. A positive correlation with patch test score was found for PT1 expanded TCR counts.

Unique molecular identifiers were affixed to discrete cDNA molecules within the library. TCRdb processed the RACE reads anew with MiXCR; each CDR3 protein has one entry. The sample carries about 84,000 distinct CDR3 sequences, roughly 10% recorded once. The CDR3 has 14 residues. The germline V and J ends were trimmed by 6 bases and 7 bases, with 16 bases remaining between them. Time point described: patch test 2, 6 weeks after DPC sensitization. Treatment defined: therapeutic diphenylcyclopropenone sensitization with weekly scalp DPC. The V call is TRBV12-3 or TRBV12-4, the J call TRBJ2-1, with D perhaps matching TRBD2 (5 bases). This TCR was recovered from a woman aged 50 to 60 with alopecia areata. Some clones in this sample may be carry-over from other donors' samples. Sequenced here: whole blood, sampled in connection with sensitization to the hapten diphenylcyclopropenone (DPC). The CDR3 coding sequence is TGTGCCAGCAGCCGAAGAGGGTGGGTAAATGAGCAGTTCTTC. This gives the protein CASSRRGWVNEQFF.